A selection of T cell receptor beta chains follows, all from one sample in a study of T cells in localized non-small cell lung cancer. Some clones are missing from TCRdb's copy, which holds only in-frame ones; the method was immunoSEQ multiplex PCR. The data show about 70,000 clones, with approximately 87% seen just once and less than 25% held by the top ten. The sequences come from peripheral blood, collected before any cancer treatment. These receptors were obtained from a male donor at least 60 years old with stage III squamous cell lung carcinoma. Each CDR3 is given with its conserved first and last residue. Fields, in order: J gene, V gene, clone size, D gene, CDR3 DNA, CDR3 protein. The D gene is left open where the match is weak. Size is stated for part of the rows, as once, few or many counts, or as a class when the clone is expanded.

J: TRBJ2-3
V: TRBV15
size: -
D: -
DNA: TGTGCCACCAGCAGAGTCGACACAGATACGCAGTATTTT
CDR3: CATSRVDTDTQYF

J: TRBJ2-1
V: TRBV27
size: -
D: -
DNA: TGTGCCACCAGCAGCACGTGGCATTCCTACAATGAGCAGTTCTTC
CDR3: CATSSTWHSYNEQFF

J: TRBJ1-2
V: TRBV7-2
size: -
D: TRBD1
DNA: TGTGCCAGCAGCTCAGGGGGCAAATATGGCTACACCTTC
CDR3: CASSSGGKYGYTF

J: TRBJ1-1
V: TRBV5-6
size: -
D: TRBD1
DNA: TGTGCCAGCAGCTTGTTCAGGGGGCGGAACACTGAAGCTTTCTTT
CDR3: CASSLFRGRNTEAFF

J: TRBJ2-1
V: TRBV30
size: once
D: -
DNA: TGTGCCTGGAGTTTTTCGAGAGAGCAGTTCTTC
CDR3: CAWSFSREQFF

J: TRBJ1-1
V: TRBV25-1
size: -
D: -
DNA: TGTGCCAGCAGTGAAGAGGGGTCAGCTTTCTTT
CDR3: CASSEEGSAFF

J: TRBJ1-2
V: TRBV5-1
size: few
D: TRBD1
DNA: TGCGCCAGCAGCTCCACAGGGGCCCCGGATCGTCACACCTTC
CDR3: CASSSTGAPDRHTF

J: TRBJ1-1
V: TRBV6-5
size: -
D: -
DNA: TGTGCCACCAGGACCCCCGTCATGAACACTGAAGCTTTCTTT
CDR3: CATRTPVMNTEAFF

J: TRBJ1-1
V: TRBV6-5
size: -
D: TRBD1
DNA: TGTGCCAGCACCCGACAGGGCGGCACAGGCGGAGCTTTCTTT
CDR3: CASTRQGGTGGAFF

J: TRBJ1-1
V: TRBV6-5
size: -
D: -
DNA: TGTGCCAGCAGTTACTCCCGGACATTCACTACTGAAGCTTTCTTT
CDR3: CASSYSRTFTTEAFF

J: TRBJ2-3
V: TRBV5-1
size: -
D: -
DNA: TGCGCCAGCAGCTTGGTTCCGCCAGCCACACTACGGCTAAGCACAGATACGCAGTATTTT
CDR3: CASSLVPPATLRLSTDTQYF

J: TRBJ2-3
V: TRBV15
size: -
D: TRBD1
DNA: TGTGCCACCAGCACCAACAGGGGGGGCACAGATACGCAGTATTTT
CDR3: CATSTNRGGTDTQYF

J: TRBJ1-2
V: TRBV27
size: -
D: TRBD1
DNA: TGTGCCAGCAGTGCCGACAGGGGGCTGAGCTATGGCTACACCTTC
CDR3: CASSADRGLSYGYTF

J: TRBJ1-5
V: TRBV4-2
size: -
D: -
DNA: TGTGCCAGCAGCCAAGATGAGATTCAGCCCCAGCATTTT
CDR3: CASSQDEIQPQHF

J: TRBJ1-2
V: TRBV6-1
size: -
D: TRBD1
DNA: TGTGCCAGCAGTGCAGCACAGGGGGACTATGGCTACACCTTC
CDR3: CASSAAQGDYGYTF

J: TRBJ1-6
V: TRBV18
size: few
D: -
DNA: TGTGCCAGCTCACCACCGGGCAGGGCCTATAATTCACCCCTCCACTTT
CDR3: CASSPPGRAYNSPLHF

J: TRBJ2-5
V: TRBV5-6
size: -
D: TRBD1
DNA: TGTGCCAGCAGCCACGACACCGGGACAGGAGAAGAGACCCAGTACTTC
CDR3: CASSHDTGTGEETQYF

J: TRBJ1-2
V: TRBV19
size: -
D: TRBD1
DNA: TGTGCCAGTAGTACCGTGACAGGGACGAATGGCTACACCTTC
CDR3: CASSTVTGTNGYTF

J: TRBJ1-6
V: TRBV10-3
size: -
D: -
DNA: TGTGCCATCAGTGAGTCTAGAAATTCACCCCTCCACTTT
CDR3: CAISESRNSPLHF

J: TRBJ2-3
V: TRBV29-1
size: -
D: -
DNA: TGCAGCGGGAGGGGGGGGCCCGCAGGAGATACGCAGTATTTT
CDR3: CSGRGGPAGDTQYF

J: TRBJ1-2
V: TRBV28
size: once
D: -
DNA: TGTGCCAGCAGTTTTCCGGGGCAGAACTATGGCTACACCTTC
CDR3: CASSFPGQNYGYTF

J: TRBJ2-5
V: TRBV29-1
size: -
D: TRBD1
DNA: TGCAGCGTTGAGACGACAGGGGCCAGGGAGACCCAGTACTTC
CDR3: CSVETTGARETQYF

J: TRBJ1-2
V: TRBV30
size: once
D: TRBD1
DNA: TGTGCCTGGAGTGGAACCGGGACAGGGGGAGAGTACTATGGCTACACCTTC
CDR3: CAWSGTGTGGEYYGYTF

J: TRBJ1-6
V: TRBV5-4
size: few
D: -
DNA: TGTGCCAGCAGCTCACAAGAATGGTCACCCCTCCACTTT
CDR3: CASSSQEWSPLHF

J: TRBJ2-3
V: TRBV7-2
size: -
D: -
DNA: TGTGCCAGCAACAGGGGGGGGGACACAGATACGCAGTATTTT
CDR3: CASNRGGDTDTQYF

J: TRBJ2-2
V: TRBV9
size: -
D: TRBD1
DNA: TGTGCCAGCAGCCTGACAGGGGGGAACACCGGGGAGCTGTTTTTT
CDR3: CASSLTGGNTGELFF

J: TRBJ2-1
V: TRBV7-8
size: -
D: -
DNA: TGTGCCAGCAGCTGGGCCCAGGGCTCCTACAATGAGCAGTTCTTC
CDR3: CASSWAQGSYNEQFF

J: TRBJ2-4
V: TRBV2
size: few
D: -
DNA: TGTGCCAGCAGTGATGCTTACAAAAACATTCAGTACTTC
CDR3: CASSDAYKNIQYF

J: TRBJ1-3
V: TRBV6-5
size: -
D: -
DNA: TGTGCCAGCGGGAGGGACGTACGAAACACCATATATTTT
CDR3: CASGRDVRNTIYF

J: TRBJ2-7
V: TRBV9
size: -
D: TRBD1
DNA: TGTGCCAGCAGCGCCACAACCGGGACAGGACCCTACGAGCAGTACTTC
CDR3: CASSATTGTGPYEQYF

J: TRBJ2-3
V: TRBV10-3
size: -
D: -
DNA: TGTGCCATCAGTGAGTCTGAGCGAGGTGGCGCAGATACGCAGTATTTT
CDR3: CAISESERGGADTQYF

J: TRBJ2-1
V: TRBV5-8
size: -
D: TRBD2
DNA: TGTGCCAGCAGCTTGACTAGCGGTAGCGATGAGCAGTTCTTC
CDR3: CASSLTSGSDEQFF

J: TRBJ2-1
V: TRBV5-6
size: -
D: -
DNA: TGTGCCAGCAGCTTGGGTCCAGAGCAGTTCTTC
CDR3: CASSLGPEQFF

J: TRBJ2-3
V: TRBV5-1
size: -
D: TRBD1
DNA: TGCGCCAGCCTCCAGACAGGGGGTAAAGATACGCAGTATTTT
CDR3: CASLQTGGKDTQYF

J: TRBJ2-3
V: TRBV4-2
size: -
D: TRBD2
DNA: TGTGCCAGCAGCCAAGATCTAACCAGCGGGGGGGCCGGTAGACCAGATACGCAGTATTTT
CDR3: CASSQDLTSGGAGRPDTQYF

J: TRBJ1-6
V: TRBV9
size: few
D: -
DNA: TGTGCCAGCAGCGTTGGGCAGGGTTCGGTACGTTCACCCCTCCACTTT
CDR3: CASSVGQGSVRSPLHF

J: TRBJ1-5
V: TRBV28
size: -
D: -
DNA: TGTGCCAGCAGAAGTCCACGAGGAGGTAGGGGGTATAGCAATCAGCCCCAGCATTTT
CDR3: CASRSPRGGRGYSNQPQHF

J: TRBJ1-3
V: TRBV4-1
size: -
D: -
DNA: TGCGCCAGCAGCCAAGGAGGGGGCTCTGGAAACACCATATATTTT
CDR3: CASSQGGGSGNTIYF

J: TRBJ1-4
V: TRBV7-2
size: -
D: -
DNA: TGTGCCAGCAGCTTAGGAGCCAGGTTTAATGAAAAACTGTTTTTT
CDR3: CASSLGARFNEKLFF

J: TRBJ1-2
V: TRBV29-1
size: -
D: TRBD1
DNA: TGCAGCGTTGATGGGCAGGGGGCGAGTGGCTACACCTTC
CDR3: CSVDGQGASGYTF